This T cell receptor (beta chain) was sequenced during a study of beta chain features in type 1 diabetes (dated by TCRdb to between 2017 and 2018). Describing the broader study: Mean age, gender distribution, total cell number and subset yield were not different between patients and healthy donors. Across all samples, fewer than 130 million sorted cells were examined, and cell number per subset correlated strongly with RNA yield. In the study, TCRB repertoires of sorted circulating CD4+ T cell subsets from recently diagnosed type 1 diabetes patients were compared with those of matched healthy donors. Regulatory and stem cell-like memory subsets were obtained from only 8 patients and roughly 8 healthy donors, while naive and central memory subsets were obtained from all 28 donors.

The entire isolated RNA was reverse transcribed using the High Capacity cDNA Reverse Transcription Kit, and thus expressed TCRB transcripts were sequenced. Naive, central memory and regulatory T cell samples underwent deep immunoSEQ sequencing, averaging about 3.57 million total reads per sample. After sorted cells were lysed in RLT buffer, RNA was extracted with DNase-treated RNeasy Micro or Mini kits, with the choice depending on cell number. Each cell subset was processed separately to prevent cross-contamination, with patient and healthy donor samples processed together. The immunoSEQ multiplex PCR was used to amplify TCRB sequences from cDNA, yielding 87-bp fragments that span the CDR3 region. Sequencing of the amplicons was done on the Illumina HiSeq platform. The authors' analysis ran thus. PCR bias was corrected computationally using synthetic template baselines, and reads within Hamming distance 2 were collapsed, with unmergeable singletons discarded. Reads were aligned against IMGT so that V, D and J genes, CDR3 length and insertions or deletions at six rearrangement sites could be assigned. Within each subset, clonotype counts were normalized to sorted cell number, and only after that were true diversity and Gini coefficients computed with the tcR R package. The overlap coefficient, calculated on TCRB nucleotide sequences, was used to measure repertoire sharing. TCRdb obtained this table from immuneACCESS and retained in-frame rearrangements with V and J assigned. These tables miss some clones; where compared with another copy, unresolved V genes account for less than half of the shortfall, and the remainder is unexplained. That table is the source of V, J and clone size, and D and trimming were worked out from the DNA. This sample lists some 150,000 clones; around an eighth were detected once. The ten top clones hold about 1.3% of the sample.

Concerning this clone: What antigen it recognizes has not been identified. It has no much larger one-base neighbor in the sample; base qualities were not kept.

Broader findings and caveats from the paper: Because cDNA was sequenced instead of genomic DNA, highly expressing activated cells could be over-represented, though the groups showed no difference in activation or CD3 levels. HLA sub-analyses involved small numbers of individuals, so any influence of HLA type on TCRB rearrangement remained unresolved. Fewer insertions and more nucleotide deletions at VDJ recombination sites were observed in patients with type 1 diabetes, implying thymic rearrangement abnormalities. Naive, central memory and regulatory TCRB repertoires appeared to be more similar among patients than among healthy donors. In all four CD4+ subsets, TCRB CDR3 length was moderately but significantly shorter in type 1 diabetes patients. PCR may preferentially amplify shorter templates, but because patient and control samples were amplified and corrected together, any resulting skew would affect both groups equally.

V loses 0 bases at its end and J loses 6 bases; junction bases beyond the gene matches: 4. The CDR3 measures 14 amino acids from cysteine to phenylalanine. CDR3 DNA only is kept here, 42 bases in frame from base 1. Reading the germline V gene (reference sequence) gives CDR1 SGHNT and CDR2 YYREEE. Each donor gave one peripheral blood draw, about 110 mL on average, collected into heparinised tubes. Using a panel that included CD45RO, CCR7, CD25, CD127, CD95 and CD27, naive, central memory, regulatory and stem cell-like memory CD4+ T cells were sorted on a BD FACSAria II. Purity was above 95% for every sorted population. PBMCs were isolated right away by Lymphoprep density gradient centrifugation and were stained directly, without culture. To minimize batch effects, samples were stained and sorted in pairs, one healthy donor with one patient per experiment.

The receptor chain draws on TRBV5-4 and TRBJ2-7, with 9 bases in between that match TRBD1. The receptor's source is a young man with type 1 diabetes. Sequences were obtained from central memory CD4+ T cells from blood. The nucleotides read TGTGCCAGCAGCTTGGGGGGGACAGGGACCGAGCAGTACTTC. Its translation reads: CASSLGGTGTEQYF.